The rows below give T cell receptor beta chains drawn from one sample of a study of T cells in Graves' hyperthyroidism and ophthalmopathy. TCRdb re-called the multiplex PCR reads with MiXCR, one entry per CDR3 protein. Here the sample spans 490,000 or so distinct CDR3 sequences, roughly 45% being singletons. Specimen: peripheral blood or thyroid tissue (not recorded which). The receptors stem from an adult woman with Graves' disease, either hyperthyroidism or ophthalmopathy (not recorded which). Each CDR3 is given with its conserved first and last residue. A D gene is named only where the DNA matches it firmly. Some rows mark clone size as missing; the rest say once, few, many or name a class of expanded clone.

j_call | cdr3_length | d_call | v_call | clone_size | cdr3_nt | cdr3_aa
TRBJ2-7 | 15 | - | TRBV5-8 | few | TGTGCCAGCAGCTTTGGTGACAGGTTCTACTACGAGCAGTACTTC | CASSFGDRFYYEQYF
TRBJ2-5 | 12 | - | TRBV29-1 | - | TGCAGCGTGCGAGGGGATTGGGAGACCCAGTACTTC | CSVRGDWETQYF
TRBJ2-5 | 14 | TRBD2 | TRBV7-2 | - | TGTGCCAGCAGCTTGGAAGCGGGAGGGGAGACCCAGTACTTC | CASSLEAGGETQYF
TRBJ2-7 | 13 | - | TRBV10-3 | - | TGTGCCATCAGTACAGGCCCGATCTACGAGCAGTACTTC | CAISTGPIYEQYF
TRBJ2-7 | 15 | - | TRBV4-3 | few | TGCGCCAGCAGCCAAGATTCTCAGGGAACCTACGAGCAGTACTTC | CASSQDSQGTYEQYF
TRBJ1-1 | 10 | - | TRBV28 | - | TGTGCCAGCTGGGGGGGTGAAGCTTTCTTT | CASWGGEAFF
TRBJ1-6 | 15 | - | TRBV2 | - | TGTGCCAGCAGTGAACGGACCGGCGGGAATTCAGCCCTCCACTTT | CASSERTGGNSALHF
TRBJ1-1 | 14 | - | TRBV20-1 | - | TGCAGTGCTAGAAAGAAGGCGAGCGGCACTGAAGCTTTCTTT | CSARKKASGTEAFF
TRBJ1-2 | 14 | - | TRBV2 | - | TGTGCCAGCTTAGATTTCGGGCAGGGCTATGGCTACACCTTC | CASLDFGQGYGYTF
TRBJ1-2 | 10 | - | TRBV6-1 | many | TGTGCCAGCAGTGACAGCGGTTACACCTTC | CASSDSGYTF
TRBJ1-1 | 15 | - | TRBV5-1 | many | TGCGCCAGCAGCTTGGCGCTTGGGGGGGACACTGAAGCTTTCTTT | CASSLALGGDTEAFF
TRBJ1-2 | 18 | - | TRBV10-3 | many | TGTGCCATCAGTGAGTCGATTACTTGGGCAGCCACTAACTATGGCTACACCTTC | CAISESITWAATNYGYTF
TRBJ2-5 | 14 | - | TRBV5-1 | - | TGCGCCAGCAGCTTGTTTGCCGCAAAAGAGACCCAGTACTTC | CASSLFAAKETQYF
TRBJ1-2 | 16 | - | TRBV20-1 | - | TGCAGTGCTAGAGCCGGGACTAGCCACGGGGACGATGGCTACACCTTC | CSARAGTSHGDDGYTF
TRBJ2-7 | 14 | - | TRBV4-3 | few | TGCGCCAGCAGCCAAGATTCGCGGAGCTACGAGCAGTACTTC | CASSQDSRSYEQYF
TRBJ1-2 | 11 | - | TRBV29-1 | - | TGCAGCGTTGAAGACGGGGGAGGCTACACCTTC | CSVEDGGGYTF
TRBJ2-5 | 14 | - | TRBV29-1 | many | TGCAGCGCTGGGAGACCCCTGGAGGCAACGACCCAGTACTTC | CSAGRPLEATTQYF
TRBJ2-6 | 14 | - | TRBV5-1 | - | TGCGCCAGCAGCTTGAGCAGGGCGAGGGACACTGAAGCTTTC | CASSLSRARDTEAF
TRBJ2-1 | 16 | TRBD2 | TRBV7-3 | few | TGTGCCAGCAGCTTAGGGGGACTAGCGGGAGCGAATGAGCAGTTCTTC | CASSLGGLAGANEQFF
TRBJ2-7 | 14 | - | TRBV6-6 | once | TGTGCCAGCAGAACACAGGGCGACTCCTACGAGCAGTACTTC | CASRTQGDSYEQYF
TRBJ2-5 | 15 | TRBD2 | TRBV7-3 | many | TGTGCCAGCACTAAGGCGGGAGGCCCCATGGAGACCCAGTACTTC | CASTKAGGPMETQYF
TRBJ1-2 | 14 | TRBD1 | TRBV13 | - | TGTGCCAGCAGCTTAGAGGGACAGGGCCATGGCTACACCTTC | CASSLEGQGHGYTF
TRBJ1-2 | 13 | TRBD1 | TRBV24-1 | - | TGTGCCACCGGGGGACAGCCGAACTATGGCTACACCTTC | CATGGQPNYGYTF
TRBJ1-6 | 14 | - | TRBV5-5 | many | TGTGCCAGCAGGCCCGGACTGGAAAATTCACCCCTCCACTTT | CASRPGLENSPLHF
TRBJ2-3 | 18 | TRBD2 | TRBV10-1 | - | TGCGCCAGCAGTGATGCCGGGACTAGCGGACACAACACAGATACGCAGTATTTT | CASSDAGTSGHNTDTQYF
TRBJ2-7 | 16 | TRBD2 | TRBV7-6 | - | TGTGCCAGCAGCTTAGGTGTCCTAGCGGGACCGGTGGAGCAGTACTTC | CASSLGVLAGPVEQYF
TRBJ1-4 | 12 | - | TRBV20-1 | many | TGCAGTGCTAGAGTCGGTTTTGAAAAACTGTTTTTT | CSARVGFEKLFF
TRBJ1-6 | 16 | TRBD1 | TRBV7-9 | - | TGTGCCAGCAGCCTCGATGGGGGACAGTTGAGTTCACCCCTCCACTTT | CASSLDGGQLSSPLHF
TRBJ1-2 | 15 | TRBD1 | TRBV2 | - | TGTGCCAGCAGCACTGGGACAGAACAACTCCTTGGCTACACCTTC | CASSTGTEQLLGYTF
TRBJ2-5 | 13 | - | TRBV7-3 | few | TGTGCCAGCAGCTTAAACGAGAGGACGAACCAGTACTTC | CASSLNERTNQYF
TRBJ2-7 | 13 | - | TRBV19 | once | TGTGCCAGTAGGGGGGCTTACGAATACGAGCAGTACTTC | CASRGAYEYEQYF
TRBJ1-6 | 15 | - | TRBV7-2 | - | TGTGCCAGCAGCTATCCGGGCAGCGGAAATTCACCCCTCCACTTT | CASSYPGSGNSPLHF
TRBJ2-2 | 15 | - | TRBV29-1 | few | TGCAGCGTTGAAGCGGGGGCCAGGAACACCGGGGAGCTGTCTTGG | CSVEAGARNTGELSW
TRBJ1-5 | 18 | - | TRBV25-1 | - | TGTGCCAGCAGTGAATCCCCCCGACCACAAGTTAGCAATCAGCCCCAGCATTTT | CASSESPRPQVSNQPQHF
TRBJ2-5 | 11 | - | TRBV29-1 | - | TGCAGCACAACAGGGCAAGAGACCCAGTACTTC | CSTTGQETQYF
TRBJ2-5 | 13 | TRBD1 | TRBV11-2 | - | TGTACCAGCAGCAGACAGGGTAGCGAGACCCAGTACTTC | CTSSRQGSETQYF
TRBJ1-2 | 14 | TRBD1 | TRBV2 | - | TGTGCCAGCAGTGCGGGGACAGGGGCGGTGGGCTACACCTTC | CASSAGTGAVGYTF
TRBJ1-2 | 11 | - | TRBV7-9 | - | TGTGCCAGCAGCCAAACTGGTGGCTACACCTTC | CASSQTGGYTF
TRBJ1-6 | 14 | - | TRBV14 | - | TGTGCCAGCAGCCATTGGACAGCTAATTCACCCCTCCACTTT | CASSHWTANSPLHF
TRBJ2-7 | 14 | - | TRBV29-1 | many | TGCAGCGTTGAAGGAGGCGACAGCTCCTACGAGCAGTACTTC | CSVEGGDSSYEQYF
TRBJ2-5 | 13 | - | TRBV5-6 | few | TGTGCCAGCAGCTTGGCGGGGGACGAGACCCAGTACTTC | CASSLAGDETQYF
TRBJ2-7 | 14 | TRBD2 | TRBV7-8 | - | TGTGCCAGCAGCTTAGATCTAGCGGCCGGGGAGCTGTACTTC | CASSLDLAAGELYF
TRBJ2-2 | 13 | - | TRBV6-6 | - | TGTGCCAGCAGTGGCGGAACTAGCGGGGAGCTGTTTTTT | CASSGGTSGELFF
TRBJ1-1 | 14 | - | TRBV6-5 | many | TGTGCCAGCAGTTACCTACTGGGGGGCACTGAAGCTTTCTTT | CASSYLLGGTEAFF
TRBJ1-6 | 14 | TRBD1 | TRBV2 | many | TGTGCCAGCAGTCGGGACAGGGATAATTCACCCCTCCACTTT | CASSRDRDNSPLHF
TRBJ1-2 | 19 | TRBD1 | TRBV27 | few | TGTGCCAGCAGTTTAAGGGGATTAGACAGGGGGCTTCCTAACTATGGCTACACCTTC | CASSLRGLDRGLPNYGYTF
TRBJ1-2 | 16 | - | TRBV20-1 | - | TGCAGTGCTAGGAGCCGGGACACTTCCGGGGACGATGGCTACACCTTC | CSARSRDTSGDDGYTF
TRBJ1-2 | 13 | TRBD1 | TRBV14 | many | TGTGCCAGCAGCCAGAGGGACAGCGGCGGCTACACCTTC | CASSQRDSGGYTF
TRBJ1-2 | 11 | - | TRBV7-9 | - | TGTGCCAGCAGCTCGAGCGGTGACTACACCTTC | CASSSSGDYTF
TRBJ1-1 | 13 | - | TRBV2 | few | TGTGCCAGCATACTCGCCCTGAGCACTGAAGCTTTCTTT | CASILALSTEAFF
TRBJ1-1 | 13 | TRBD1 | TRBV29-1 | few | TGCAGCGTTGAGGACAGGGCGGACACTGAAGCTTTCTTT | CSVEDRADTEAFF
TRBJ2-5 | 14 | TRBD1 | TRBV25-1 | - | TGTGCTACGCCTTTACAGGGGCTGGGAGAGACCCAGTACTTC | CATPLQGLGETQYF
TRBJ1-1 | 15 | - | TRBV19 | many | TGTGCCAGTAGTAAGAGGAAGGTTCAATACCCTGAAGCTTTCTTT | CASSKRKVQYPEAFF
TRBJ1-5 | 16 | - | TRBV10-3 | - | TGTGCCATCAGTGAGTCCGATAGGGGACCCAATCAGCCCCAGCATTTT | CAISESDRGPNQPQHF
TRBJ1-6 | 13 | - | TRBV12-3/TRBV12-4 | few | TGTGCCAGCAGGGGGGGCGTGGATTCACCCCTCCACTTT | CASRGGVDSPLHF
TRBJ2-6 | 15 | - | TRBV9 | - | TGTGCCAGCGGGAGAGGGGGGCCTGGGGCCAACGTCCTGACTTTC | CASGRGGPGANVLTF
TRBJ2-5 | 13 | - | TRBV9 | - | TGTGCCAGCAGCGTGAGTCCTGGGGAGACCCAGTACTTC | CASSVSPGETQYF
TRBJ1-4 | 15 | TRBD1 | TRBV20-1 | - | TGCAGTGCTTATACCCGGGACAGGGAATTTGGAAAACTGTTTTTT | CSAYTRDREFGKLFF